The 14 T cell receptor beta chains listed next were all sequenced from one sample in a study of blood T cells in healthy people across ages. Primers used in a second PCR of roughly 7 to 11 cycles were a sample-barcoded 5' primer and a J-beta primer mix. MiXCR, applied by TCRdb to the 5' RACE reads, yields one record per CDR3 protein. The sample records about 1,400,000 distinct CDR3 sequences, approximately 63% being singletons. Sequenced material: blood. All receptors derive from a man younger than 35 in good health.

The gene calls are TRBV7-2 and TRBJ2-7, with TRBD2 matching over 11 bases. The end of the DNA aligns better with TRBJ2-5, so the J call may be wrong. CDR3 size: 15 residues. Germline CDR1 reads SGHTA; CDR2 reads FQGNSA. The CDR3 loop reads CASSFASGGQETQYF. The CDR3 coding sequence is TGTGCCAGCAGCTTTGCTAGCGGGGGGCAAGAGACCCAGTACTTC.

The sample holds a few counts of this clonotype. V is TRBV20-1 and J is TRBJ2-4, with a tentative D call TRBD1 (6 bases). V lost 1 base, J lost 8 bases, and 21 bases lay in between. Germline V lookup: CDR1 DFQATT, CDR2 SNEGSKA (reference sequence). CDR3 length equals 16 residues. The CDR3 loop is CSARGVWGQEEDIQYF. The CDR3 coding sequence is TGCAGTGCTAGAGGAGTATGGGGGCAGGAGGAAGACATTCAGTACTTC.

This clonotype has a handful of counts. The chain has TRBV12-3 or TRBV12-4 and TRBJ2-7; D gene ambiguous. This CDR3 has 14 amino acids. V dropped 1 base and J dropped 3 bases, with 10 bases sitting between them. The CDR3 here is CASSLDSTDYEQYF. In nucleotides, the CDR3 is TGTGCCAGCAGTTTAGACAGCACAGACTACGAGCAGTACTTC.

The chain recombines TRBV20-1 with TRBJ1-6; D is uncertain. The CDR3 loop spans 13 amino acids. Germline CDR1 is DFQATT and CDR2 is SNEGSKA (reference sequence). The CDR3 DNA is TGCAGCGGGGAGGGTGGTTCGGATTCACCCCTCCACTTT. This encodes CSGEGGSDSPLHF.

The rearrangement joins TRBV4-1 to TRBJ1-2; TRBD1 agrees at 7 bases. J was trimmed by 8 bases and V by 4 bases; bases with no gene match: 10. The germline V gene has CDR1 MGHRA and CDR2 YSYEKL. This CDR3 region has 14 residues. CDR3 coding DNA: TGCGCCAGCAGCCCCCCAGGACAGGTCAGAGGCTACACCTTC. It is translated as CASSPPGQVRGYTF.

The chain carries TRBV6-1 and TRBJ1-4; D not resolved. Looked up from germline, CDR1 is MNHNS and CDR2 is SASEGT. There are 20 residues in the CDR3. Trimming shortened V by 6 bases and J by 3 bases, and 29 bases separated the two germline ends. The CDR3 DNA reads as TGTGCCAGCAGCGAGAAAGTCGGACCCGATAGGGCTTCAGCTAATGAAAAACTGTTTTTT. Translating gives CASSEKVGPDRASANEKLFF.

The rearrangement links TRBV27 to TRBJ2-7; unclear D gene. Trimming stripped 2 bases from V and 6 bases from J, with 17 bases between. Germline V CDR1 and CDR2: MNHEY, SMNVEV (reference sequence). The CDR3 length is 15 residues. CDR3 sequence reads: CASSLVPSTASEQYF. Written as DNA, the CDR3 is TGTGCCAGCAGTTTAGTCCCCTCAACAGCCTCCGAGCAGTACTTC.

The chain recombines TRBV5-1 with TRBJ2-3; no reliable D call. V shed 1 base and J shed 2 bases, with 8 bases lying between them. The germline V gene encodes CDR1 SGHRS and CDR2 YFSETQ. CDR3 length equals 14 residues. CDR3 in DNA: TGCGCCAGCAGCTTGTCCCCATACACAGATACGCAGTATTTT. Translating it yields CASSLSPYTDTQYF.

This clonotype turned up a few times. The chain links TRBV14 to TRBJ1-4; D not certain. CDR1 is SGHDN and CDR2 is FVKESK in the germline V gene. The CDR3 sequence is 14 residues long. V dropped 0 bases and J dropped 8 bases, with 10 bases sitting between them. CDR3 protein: CASSQDSIAEKLFF. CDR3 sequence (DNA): TGTGCCAGCAGCCAAGATAGTATCGCAGAAAAACTGTTTTTT.

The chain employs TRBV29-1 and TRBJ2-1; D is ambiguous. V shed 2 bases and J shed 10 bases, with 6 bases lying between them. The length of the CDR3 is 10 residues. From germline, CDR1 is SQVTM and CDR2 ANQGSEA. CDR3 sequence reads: CSVEISEQFF. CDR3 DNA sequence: TGCAGCGTTGAAATCTCAGAGCAGTTCTTC.

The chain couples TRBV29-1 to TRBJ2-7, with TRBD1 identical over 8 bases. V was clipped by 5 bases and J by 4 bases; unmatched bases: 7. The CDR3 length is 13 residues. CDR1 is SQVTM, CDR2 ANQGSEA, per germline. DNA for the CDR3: TGCAGCGTTACTCAAACAGGGGGGTACGAGCAGTACTTC. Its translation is CSVTQTGGYEQYF.

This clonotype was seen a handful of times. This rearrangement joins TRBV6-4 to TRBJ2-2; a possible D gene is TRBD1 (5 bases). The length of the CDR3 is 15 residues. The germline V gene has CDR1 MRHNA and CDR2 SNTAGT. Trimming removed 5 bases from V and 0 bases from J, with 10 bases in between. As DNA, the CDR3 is TGTGCCAGCAGTCCAACAGGATCGAACACCGGGGAGCTGTTTTTT. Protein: CASSPTGSNTGELFF.

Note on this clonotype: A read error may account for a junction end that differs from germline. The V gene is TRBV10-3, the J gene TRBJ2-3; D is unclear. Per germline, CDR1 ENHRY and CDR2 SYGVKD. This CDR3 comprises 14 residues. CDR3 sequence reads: CTIKASRSTDTQYF. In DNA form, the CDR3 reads TGTACCATCAAGGCTTCCCGTAGCACAGATACGCAGTATTTT.

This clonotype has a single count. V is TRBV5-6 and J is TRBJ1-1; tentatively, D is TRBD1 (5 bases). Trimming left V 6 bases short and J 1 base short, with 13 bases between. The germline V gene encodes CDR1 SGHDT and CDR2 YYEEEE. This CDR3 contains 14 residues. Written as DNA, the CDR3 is TGTGCCAGCAACCTGGGCCAGGGGAACACTGAAGCTTTCTTT. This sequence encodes CASNLGQGNTEAFF.